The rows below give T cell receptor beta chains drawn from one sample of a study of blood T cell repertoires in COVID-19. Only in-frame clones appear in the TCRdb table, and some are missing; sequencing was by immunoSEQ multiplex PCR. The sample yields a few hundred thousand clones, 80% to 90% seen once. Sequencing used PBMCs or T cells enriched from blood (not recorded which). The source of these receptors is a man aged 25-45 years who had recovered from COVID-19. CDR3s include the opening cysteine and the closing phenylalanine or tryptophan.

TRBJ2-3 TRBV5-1 CANSASGERTDTQYF
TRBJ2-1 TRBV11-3 CASSLRTSGGSYNEQFF
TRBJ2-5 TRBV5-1 CASSSSGADQETQYF
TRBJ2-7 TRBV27 CASSLETGGINEQYF
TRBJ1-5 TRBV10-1 CASTQKFSNQPQHF
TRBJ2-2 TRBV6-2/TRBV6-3 CASSSTTGRTGELFF
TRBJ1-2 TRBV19 CASSKQGSGYGYTF
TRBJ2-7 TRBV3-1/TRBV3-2 CASSRSSGGYEQYF
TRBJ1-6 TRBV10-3 CAISVGADSPLHF
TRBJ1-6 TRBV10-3 CAIRGQSSYNSPLHF
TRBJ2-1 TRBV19 CASSSLAGYNEQFF
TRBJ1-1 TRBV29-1 CSVGTGGAYTEAFF
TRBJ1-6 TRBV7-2 CASSLTPPRSPLHF
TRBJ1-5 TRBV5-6 CASSLLGRADQPQHF
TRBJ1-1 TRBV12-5 CASGLVVGQNTEAFF
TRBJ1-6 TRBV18 CASTTGNNSPLHF
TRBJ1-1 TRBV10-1 CASSEIMSTMNTEAFF
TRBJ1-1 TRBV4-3 CASSQGGGAEAFF
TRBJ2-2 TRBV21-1 CASSRDRIGTGELFF
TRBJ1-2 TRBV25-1 CASSAYHNIGTNYGYTF
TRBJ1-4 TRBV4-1 CASSQAHRGHEKLFF
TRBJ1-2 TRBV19 CASTGTGANYGYTF
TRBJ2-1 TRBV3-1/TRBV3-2 CASSPRGFPSEQFF
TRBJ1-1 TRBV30 CAWTPGRQMAEAFF
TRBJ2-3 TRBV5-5 CASSLVDQGDTQYF
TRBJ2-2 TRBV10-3 CAISAISGGTTGELFF
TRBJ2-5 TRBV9 CASSSITGETQYF
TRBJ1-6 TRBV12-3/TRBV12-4 CASRTGGDSPLHF
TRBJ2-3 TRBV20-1 CSASLSADTQYF
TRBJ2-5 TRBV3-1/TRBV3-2 CASSRREGLPQETQYF
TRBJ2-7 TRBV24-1 CATSDSQSTGTSDEQYF
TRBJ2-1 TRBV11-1 CASSFAYSYNEQFF
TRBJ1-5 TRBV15 CATSRSGGGNQPQHF
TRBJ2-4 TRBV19 CASSIKPGLKNIQYF
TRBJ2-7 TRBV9 CASSSGQPSYEQYF
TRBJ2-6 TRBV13 CASRLLDAGSGANVLTF
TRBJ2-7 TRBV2 CASRRTGGDEQYF
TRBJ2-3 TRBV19 CASSIGTGTSTDTQYF
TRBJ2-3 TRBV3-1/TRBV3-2 CASSQDFKWGGQGSDTQYF
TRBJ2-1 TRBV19 CASGDYGYNEQFF
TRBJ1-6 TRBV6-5 CASSYGTGGGNSPLHF
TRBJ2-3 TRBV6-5 CASSWAGSSDTQYF
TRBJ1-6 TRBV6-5 CASSYSGQNNSPLHF
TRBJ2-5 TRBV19 CASRDRQETQYF
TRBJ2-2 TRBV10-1 CASSDYNTGSTGELFF
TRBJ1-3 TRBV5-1 CASSLADSSGNTIYF
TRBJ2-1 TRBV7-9 CASSPGTGVYNEQFF
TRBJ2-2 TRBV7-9 CASSFLTSGANTGELFF
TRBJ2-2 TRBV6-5 CASRTLAGNTGELFF
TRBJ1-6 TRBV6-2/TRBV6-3 CASSSGQGNSPLHF
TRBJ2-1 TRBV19 CASSMSGRASVF
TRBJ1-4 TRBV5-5 CASRERTGGDEKLFF
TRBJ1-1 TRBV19 CASSEAGLMNTEAFF
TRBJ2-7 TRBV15 CATSRDRGAYEQYF
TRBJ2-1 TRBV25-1 CASSLAGGSNEQFF
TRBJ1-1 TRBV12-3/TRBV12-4 CASSWGGTEAFF